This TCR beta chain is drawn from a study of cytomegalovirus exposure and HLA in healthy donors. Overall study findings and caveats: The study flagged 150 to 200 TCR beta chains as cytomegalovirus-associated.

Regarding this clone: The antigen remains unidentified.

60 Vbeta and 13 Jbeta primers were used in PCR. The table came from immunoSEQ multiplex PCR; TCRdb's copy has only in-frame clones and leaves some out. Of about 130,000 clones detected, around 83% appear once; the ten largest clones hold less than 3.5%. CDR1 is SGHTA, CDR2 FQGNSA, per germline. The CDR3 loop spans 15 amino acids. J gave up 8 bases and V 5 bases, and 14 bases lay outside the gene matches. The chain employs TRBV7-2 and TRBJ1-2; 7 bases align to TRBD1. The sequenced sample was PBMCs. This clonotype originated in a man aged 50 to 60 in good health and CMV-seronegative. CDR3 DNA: TGTGCCAGCAGCCCTGACGGGACAGCTTATAACGGCTACACCTTC. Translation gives CASSPDGTAYNGYTF.